The 26 T cell receptor beta chains below were found in one sample sequenced in a study of cytomegalovirus exposure and HLA in healthy donors. It was with 60 Vbeta and 13 Jbeta primers that the PCR ran. Here immunoSEQ multiplex PCR was the method, and the copy in TCRdb shows in-frame clones only, minus some. The sample table sets out 200,000 or so clones. Sequences were obtained from PBMCs. The receptors were sampled from a boy younger than 18 in good health and CMV-seronegative.

The chain joins TRBV15 to TRBJ1-2; D perhaps matches TRBD1 (6 bases). Per germline, CDR1 LNHNV and CDR2 YYDKDF (reference sequence). The V end lost 2 bases, the J end lost 8 bases, and 9 bases lay between the germline ends. The CDR3 has 12 amino acids. DNA of the CDR3: TGTGCCACCAGCAGAAACAGGGACGGCTACACCTTC. Translated: CATSRNRDGYTF.

The CDR3 reads CAWGQRWNEQFF. The CDR3 nucleotides read TGTGCCTGGGGCCAGCGGTGGAATGAGCAGTTCTTC. The genes are TRBV30 and TRBJ2-1, with D maybe TRBD2 (5 bases). This CDR3 comprises 12 residues. Germline loops: CDR1 GTSNPN, CDR2 SVGIG (reference sequence). Trimming left V 5 bases short and J 7 bases short, with 12 bases between.

The V and J genes are TRBV25-1 and TRBJ2-5; 9 bases are a match to TRBD1. This CDR3 is 16 amino acids long. J was trimmed by 2 bases and V by 4 bases; bases with no gene match: 8. The germline V gene has CDR1 MGHDK and CDR2 SYGVNS. The CDR3 nucleotides read TGTGCCAGCAGTGCCCAACAGGGGGCGGTTCAAGAGACCCAGTACTTC. It yields the protein CASSAQQGAVQETQYF.

The V call is TRBV6-1, the J call TRBJ2-1, with TRBD1 as a possible D gene (6 bases). V dropped 1 base and J dropped 14 bases, with 12 bases sitting between them. The CDR3 runs to 12 residues. Germline V lookup: CDR1 MNHNS, CDR2 SASEGT. The CDR3 bases are TGTGCCAGCAGTGAAGGAGGACAGAGTGAGTTCTTC. Its protein is CASSEGGQSEFF.

V gene TRBV4-2 combines with J gene TRBJ2-2, with TRBD2 matching over 10 bases. V was pared by 0 bases and J by 0 bases, with 4 bases of the junction left unmatched. The CDR3 sequence is 18 residues long. Germline CDR1 is LGHNA and CDR2 is YNFKEQ. The CDR3 spells CASSQDSGGTTNTGELFF. The DNA of the CDR3 is TGTGCCAGCAGCCAAGATAGCGGGGGGACGACGAACACCGGGGAGCTGTTTTTT.

V usage is TRBV4-3 and J usage is TRBJ1-6; 9 positions match TRBD1. Per the germline V gene, CDR1 is LGHNA and CDR2 is YSLEER. Unmatched junction bases numbered 8, after V lost 4 bases and J lost 10 bases. CDR3 length: 15 amino acids. The CDR3 bases are TGCGCCAGCAGCCGCCGGACAGGGGAAGGGTCACCCCTCCACTTT. Protein sequence: CASSRRTGEGSPLHF.

This chain links TRBV18 with TRBJ2-7; maybe TRBD1 (6 bases). Trimming removed 6 bases from V and 6 bases from J, with 24 bases in between. Germline-derived CDR1 and CDR2 are KGHSH and LQKENI. The CDR3 spans 16 residues. The CDR3 nucleotides read TGTGCCAGCTCCCTTAACCCCCGGACAGTCGGAAGCGAGCAGTACTTC. It specifies CASSLNPRTVGSEQYF.

This rearrangement joins TRBV7-9 to TRBJ2-5; 8 bases align to TRBD1. Trimming took 3 bases from V and 4 from J; bases not matched to a gene: 7. CDR1 and CDR2 (germline): SEHNR, FQNEAQ (reference sequence). The CDR3 consists of 15 residues. In DNA form, the CDR3 reads TGTGCCAGCAGCTTCAGCAGGGGGCGCGTAGAGACCCAGTACTTC. Protein product: CASSFSRGRVETQYF.

This rearrangement joins TRBV7-9 to TRBJ2-1; the D gene is possibly TRBD2 (5 bases). V shed 5 bases and J shed 6 bases, with 23 bases lying between them. The CDR3 consists of 17 residues. The V gene's germline CDR1 is SEHNR and CDR2 FQNEAQ (reference sequence). The CDR3 here is CASSQTWGATMANEQFF. CDR3 DNA: TGTGCCAGCAGCCAGACATGGGGAGCTACTATGGCCAATGAGCAGTTCTTC.

This sequence joins TRBV4-2 and TRBJ2-5; TRBD2 might be the D (5 bases). With 0 bases removed from V and 1 base from J, the gap between germline ends came to 9 bases. The CDR3 runs 15 residues. The germline V gene has CDR1 LGHNA and CDR2 YNFKEQ. This chain's CDR3 is CASSQENGLQETQYF. In nucleotides, the CDR3 is TGTGCCAGCAGCCAAGAGAACGGACTCCAAGAGACCCAGTACTTC.

V is TRBV27 and J is TRBJ2-1; TRBD2 might be the D (6 bases). Trimming took 5 bases from V and 6 from J, leaving 8 bases between them. The CDR3 length is 12 residues. Germline V gives CDR1 MNHEY, CDR2 SMNVEV (reference sequence). The DNA of the CDR3 is TGTGCCAGCAGTCCAGCGGGCAATGAGCAGTTCTTC. It is translated as CASSPAGNEQFF.

This sequence joins TRBV20-1 and TRBJ2-2; no reliable D call. This CDR3 has 11 residues. Germline assignment: CDR1 DFQATT and CDR2 SNEGSKA (reference sequence). V was pared by 5 bases and J by 5 bases, with 6 bases between. In nucleotides, the CDR3 is TGCAGTGCTCCCAGGACCGGGGAGCTGTTTTTT. Translating it yields CSAPRTGELFF.

The CDR3 region has the DNA TGCGCCAGCAGCTTGGACGGCAGGGGAAGGGGCGAGCAGTACTTC. This translates into CASSLDGRGRGEQYF. This chain joins TRBV5-1 and TRBJ2-7; the D gene is possibly TRBD1 (6 bases). Germline V gene lookup returns CDR1 SGHRS and CDR2 YFSETQ. V was cut by 0 bases and J by 6 bases, with 16 bases left in between. The CDR3 loop spans 15 amino acids.

The chain joins TRBV28 to TRBJ2-7, with D perhaps matching TRBD2 (5 bases). Trimming shortened V by 3 bases and J by 4 bases, and 16 bases separated the two germline ends. From germline, CDR1 is MDHEN and CDR2 SYDVKM. The length of the CDR3 is 15 residues. The CDR3 region has the DNA TGTGCCAGCAGTTTCGCCTCGACAACGGGGTACGAGCAGTACTTC. Translated, it gives CASSFASTTGYEQYF.

The chain recombines TRBV27 with TRBJ2-5; tentative D call: TRBD2 (7 bases). The last part of the DNA fits TRBJ2-7 better; the J call may be wrong. The germline V gene encodes CDR1 MNHEY and CDR2 SMNVEV (reference sequence). The CDR3 covers 14 residues. CDR3 in amino acids: CASSYLGGPYEQYF. CDR3 sequence (DNA): TGTGCCAGCAGCTACCTCGGGGGGCCCTACGAGCAGTACTTC.

This rearrangement joins TRBV5-4 to TRBJ2-1; weak D call: TRBD2 (7 bases). The CDR3 consists of 16 residues. Germline lookup yields CDR1 SGHNT and CDR2 YYREEE (reference sequence). V lost 4 bases to trimming and J lost 8 bases, with 22 bases between them. The CDR3 region has the DNA TGTGCCAGCAGCAAGGGCGGGGGCCTTGGGAGGCATGAGCAGTTCTTC. It yields the protein CASSKGGGLGRHEQFF.

This sequence joins TRBV4-1 and TRBJ1-1; D perhaps matches TRBD1 (5 bases). Germline loops: CDR1 MGHRA, CDR2 YSYEKL. V gave up 3 bases and J gave up 4 bases, with 15 bases separating them. The CDR3 extends over 15 amino acids. Written as DNA, the CDR3 is TGCGCCAGCAGCCACCCTCCGCGGGGGGTCACTGAAGCTTTCTTT. Residues: CASSHPPRGVTEAFF.

The chain joins TRBV5-1 to TRBJ1-2, with 8 bases aligning to TRBD1. The CDR3 loop spans 15 amino acids. Germline loops: CDR1 SGHRS, CDR2 YFSETQ. V gave up 4 bases and J gave up 6 bases; unmatched junction bases: 11. CDR3 protein: CASSPGPDRENGYTF. In nucleotides, the CDR3 is TGCGCCAGCAGCCCCGGTCCGGACAGGGAAAATGGCTACACCTTC.

The chain recombines TRBV5-6 with TRBJ2-5; TRBD2 is a possible D gene (6 bases). The end of the DNA fits TRBJ2-7 better, so the J call may be wrong. The CDR3 is 14 residues long. Germline V CDR1 and CDR2: SGHDT, YYEEEE. The CDR3 nucleotides read TGTGCCAGCAGCTTGGGTCCAGGGAGGCACGAGCAGTACTTC. This encodes CASSLGPGRHEQYF.

V usage is TRBV7-9 and J usage is TRBJ1-1, with D unresolved. V was cut by 5 bases and J by 6 bases, with 13 bases left in between. The germline CDR1 and CDR2 sequences are SEHNR and FQNEAQ (reference sequence). CDR3 size: 13 residues. In DNA, the CDR3 is TGTGCCAGCAGCCTCCCATTGAAGCCTGAAGCTTTCTTT. Its translation is CASSLPLKPEAFF.

This chain joins TRBV27 and TRBJ1-2; 7 positions match TRBD1. Germline lookup yields CDR1 MNHEY and CDR2 SMNVEV (reference sequence). Unmatched junction bases numbered 9, after V lost 2 bases and J lost 9 bases. CDR3 length: 14 amino acids. The CDR3 sequence is CASSLGTASKSYTF. CDR3 DNA: TGTGCCAGCAGTTTAGGGACAGCCTCCAAGAGCTACACCTTC.

The chain links TRBV4-1 to TRBJ2-7; 7 bases fit TRBD1. Losses at the gene ends were 4 bases for V and 4 bases for J; bases not matched to a gene: 7. Germline V gives CDR1 MGHRA, CDR2 YSYEKL. This CDR3 is 14 amino acids long. The CDR3 DNA reads TGCGCCAGCAGCCCCCCGGGACAGAAATACGAGCAGTACTTC. Translation gives CASSPPGQKYEQYF.

V gene TRBV6-4 combines with J gene TRBJ1-5; D is unclear. Trimming cost V 0 bases and J 7 bases, with 16 bases left between them. This CDR3 spans 16 amino acids. Germline V lookup: CDR1 MRHNA, CDR2 SNTAGT. CDR3 residues: CASSDSQRSVRQPQHF. DNA of the CDR3: TGTGCCAGCAGTGACTCCCAGCGTTCCGTTCGGCAGCCCCAGCATTTT.

The V gene is TRBV29-1, the J gene TRBJ2-5; the D is unclear. This CDR3 has 14 amino acids. Germline CDR1 and CDR2: SQVTM and ANQGSEA. Between the trimmed V and J ends, which lost 7 bases and 5 bases, there was a span of 20 bases. This CDR3 is CSGRHGLGRETQYF. The CDR3 coding sequence is TGCAGCGGTAGACATGGGTTAGGAAGGGAGACCCAGTACTTC.

The chain uses TRBV28 and TRBJ1-4; D remains ambiguous. This CDR3 is 14 amino acids long. Trimming removed 3 bases at V and 0 bases at J, with 5 bases between. The germline V gene encodes CDR1 MDHEN and CDR2 SYDVKM. The CDR3 sequence is CASSFPPTNEKLFF. CDR3 nucleotides: TGTGCCAGCAGTTTCCCTCCAACTAATGAAAAACTGTTTTTT.

A note on this clone: A junction boundary mismatches the germline segment, possibly from a read error. J is TRBJ1-1 and V is TRBV7-7, with D unclear. This CDR3 has 13 amino acids. In germline, CDR1 is SSHAT, CDR2 FNYEAQ (reference sequence). CDR3 sequence (DNA): TGTGCTAGCAGCTCAGGAATAAACACTGAAGCTTTCTTT. Translating gives CASSSGINTEAFF. Full variable domain (remainder filled in from reference TRBV7-7 and TRBJ1-1): GAGVSQSPRYKVTKRGQDVTLRCDPISSHATLYWYQQALGQGPEFLTYFNYEAQPDKSGLPSDRFSAERPEGSISTLTIQRTEQRDSAMYRCASSSGINTEAFFGQGTRLTVV.